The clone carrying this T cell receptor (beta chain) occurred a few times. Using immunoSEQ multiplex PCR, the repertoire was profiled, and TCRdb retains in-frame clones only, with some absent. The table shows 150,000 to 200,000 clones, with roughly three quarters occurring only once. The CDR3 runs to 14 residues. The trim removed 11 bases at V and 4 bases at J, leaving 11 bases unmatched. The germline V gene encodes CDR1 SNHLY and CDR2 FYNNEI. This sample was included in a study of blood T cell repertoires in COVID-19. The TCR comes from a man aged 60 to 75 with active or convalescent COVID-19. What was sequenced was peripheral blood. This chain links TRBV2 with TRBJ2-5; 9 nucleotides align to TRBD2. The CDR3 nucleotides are TGTGCCGGTGCCGGGACTAGCACATCAGAGACCCAGTACTTC. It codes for CAGAGTSTSETQYF.